The rows below give T cell receptor beta chains drawn from one sample of a study of Ad26.COV2.S vaccination and SARS-CoV-2 variants. TCRdb's table, derived via immunoSEQ multiplex PCR, lists solely in-frame clones and lacks some. Found here are 350,000 to 500,000 clones, about 90% of them singletons; the top ten hold around 4.5%. This specimen was peripheral blood, taken in a trial of Ad26.COV2.S vaccine versus placebo. The receptor source for this set is a person between 18 and 65 years old who received the Ad26.COV2.S COVID-19 vaccine or a placebo. CDR3s include the opening cysteine and the closing phenylalanine or tryptophan. Fields, in order: J gene, D gene, V gene, CDR3 protein. A D gene is named only where the DNA matches it firmly.

J: TRBJ1-4; D: -; V: TRBV7-2; CDR3: CASSFQPSTNEKLFF
J: TRBJ2-5; D: TRBD2; V: TRBV5-4; CDR3: CASSSSGRLTQYF
J: TRBJ1-1; D: -; V: TRBV3-1/TRBV3-2; CDR3: CASSRASTLSGEAFF
J: TRBJ1-1; D: -; V: TRBV27; CDR3: CASSYGTNPRRNTEAFF
J: TRBJ2-7; D: -; V: TRBV28; CDR3: CASSLLGDEQYF
J: TRBJ1-6; D: -; V: TRBV6-5; CDR3: CASPYGQGINSPLHF
J: TRBJ1-2; D: TRBD1; V: TRBV3-1/TRBV3-2; CDR3: CASSPPGGPYGYTF
J: TRBJ2-2; D: TRBD1; V: TRBV18; CDR3: CASSPYEGQGTSNTGELFF
J: TRBJ2-1; D: -; V: TRBV6-5; CDR3: CASSYLGVGYNEQFF
J: TRBJ2-5; D: -; V: TRBV6-5; CDR3: CASRATGFQETQYF
J: TRBJ1-6; D: -; V: TRBV18; CDR3: CASSLGRTNSPLHF
J: TRBJ1-4; D: -; V: TRBV16; CDR3: CASSTRVTAGKLFF
J: TRBJ1-6; D: -; V: TRBV18; CDR3: CASSPARGSNSPLHF
J: TRBJ1-1; D: -; V: TRBV6-5; CDR3: CASSYSEVTEAFF
J: TRBJ2-7; D: TRBD1; V: TRBV2; CDR3: CASSRTGQPYEQYF
J: TRBJ1-1; D: -; V: TRBV6-5; CDR3: CASRAGHLNTEAFF
J: TRBJ1-6; D: TRBD1; V: TRBV13; CDR3: CASSNRGQPNSPLHF
J: TRBJ2-2; D: -; V: TRBV7-9; CDR3: CASSLARERRNTGELFF
J: TRBJ2-5; D: -; V: TRBV19; CDR3: CASGPRTRGETQYF
J: TRBJ1-4; D: -; V: TRBV5-6; CDR3: CASSFLEKLFF
J: TRBJ2-1; D: TRBD2; V: TRBV19; CDR3: CASSMVLAGTNEQFF
J: TRBJ2-5; D: -; V: TRBV7-8; CDR3: CASSLGSSGYSQETQYF
J: TRBJ2-1; D: TRBD2; V: TRBV13; CDR3: CASSLVGTGLAGGSSYNEQFF
J: TRBJ2-1; D: TRBD2; V: TRBV11-3; CDR3: CASRELASGYNEQFF
J: TRBJ2-5; D: TRBD2; V: TRBV15; CDR3: CATSAAGLGNPSGDQYF
J: TRBJ2-1; D: TRBD2; V: TRBV7-9; CDR3: CASSRLAGGPEYNEQFF
J: TRBJ2-3; D: -; V: TRBV27; CDR3: CASSKQAGGGTDTQYF
J: TRBJ1-1; D: -; V: TRBV10-3; CDR3: CAIRDPGGTEAFF
J: TRBJ2-7; D: -; V: TRBV28; CDR3: CASRPTVSYEQYF
J: TRBJ1-1; D: -; V: TRBV27; CDR3: CASSPKGQDTEAFF
J: TRBJ1-6; D: -; V: TRBV6-5; CDR3: CASSYSSDSPLHF
J: TRBJ1-3; D: -; V: TRBV7-9; CDR3: CASSLAIGVGNTIYF
J: TRBJ2-7; D: -; V: TRBV5-6; CDR3: CASSLAVNHYYEQYF
J: TRBJ2-7; D: TRBD2; V: TRBV3-1/TRBV3-2; CDR3: CASSQDQREGRYEQYF
J: TRBJ2-1; D: TRBD2; V: TRBV30; CDR3: CAWRDTSGRGREQFF
J: TRBJ2-1; D: TRBD2; V: TRBV24-1; CDR3: CATGSGDYNEQFF
J: TRBJ2-2; D: -; V: TRBV5-1; CDR3: CASSLVAENTGELFF
J: TRBJ2-5; D: -; V: TRBV5-1; CDR3: CASSLAGSQETQYF
J: TRBJ1-2; D: -; V: TRBV2; CDR3: CASSVLIGYTF
J: TRBJ2-5; D: TRBD2; V: TRBV5-4; CDR3: CASSPPPGGMDQETQYF
J: TRBJ2-1; D: -; V: TRBV7-7; CDR3: CASSTSRSSYNEQFF
J: TRBJ1-2; D: TRBD1; V: TRBV27; CDR3: CASSLGTGGYYGYTF
J: TRBJ2-2; D: -; V: TRBV28; CDR3: CASSPSTGYTGELFF
J: TRBJ1-4; D: -; V: TRBV10-1; CDR3: CASSEKGHGGEKLFF